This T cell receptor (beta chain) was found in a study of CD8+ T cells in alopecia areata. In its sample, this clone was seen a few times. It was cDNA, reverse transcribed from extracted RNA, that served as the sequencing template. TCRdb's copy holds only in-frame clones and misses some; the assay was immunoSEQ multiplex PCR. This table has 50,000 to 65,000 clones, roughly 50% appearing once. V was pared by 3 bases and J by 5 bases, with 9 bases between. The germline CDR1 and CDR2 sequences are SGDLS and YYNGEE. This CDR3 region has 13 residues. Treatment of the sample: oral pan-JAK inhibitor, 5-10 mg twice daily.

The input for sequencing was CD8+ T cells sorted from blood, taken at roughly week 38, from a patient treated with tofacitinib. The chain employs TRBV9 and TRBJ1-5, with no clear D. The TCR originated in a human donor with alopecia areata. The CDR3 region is CASSAEGYQPQHF. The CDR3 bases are TGTGCCAGCAGCGCCGAGGGCTATCAGCCCCAGCATTTT.